These T cell receptor beta chains were read from a single sample in a study of technical replicates of blood from four donors. Generated by immunoSEQ multiplex PCR, the TCRdb table keeps only in-frame clones and is missing some. The table has 65,000 to 85,000 clones, just over 90% seen once; the top ten hold 0.25% to 0.35%. Sequenced input: T cells isolated from PBMCs. The source of these receptors is a human donor in good health. Both conserved end residues are part of each CDR3. A D gene is named only where the DNA matches it firmly. Some rows have no size entry. The others give once, few or many, or a class for an expanded clone.

CDR3nt: TGTGCCAGCAGCGTAGCTACAGGGGATGGCTACACCTTC
CDR3aa: CASSVATGDGYTF
len: 13
abundance: -
d_gene: TRBD1
j_gene: TRBJ1-2
v_gene: TRBV9

CDR3nt: TGTGCCAGCAGTTTTGACAAATACAATGAGCAGTTCTTC
CDR3aa: CASSFDKYNEQFF
len: 13
abundance: -
d_gene: -
j_gene: TRBJ2-1
v_gene: TRBV28

CDR3nt: TGTGCCAGCAGCGTAGAGACTAGCTGGGGAGGGAATGAGCAGTTCTTC
CDR3aa: CASSVETSWGGNEQFF
len: 16
abundance: -
d_gene: TRBD2
j_gene: TRBJ2-1
v_gene: TRBV9

CDR3nt: TGTGCCAGCTCACCGGTGGGACAGGACTACGAGCAGTACTTC
CDR3aa: CASSPVGQDYEQYF
len: 14
abundance: -
d_gene: TRBD1
j_gene: TRBJ2-7
v_gene: TRBV18

CDR3nt: TGTGCCAGCAGTCAGGTGGCACCGACCTACAATGAGCAGTTCTTC
CDR3aa: CASSQVAPTYNEQFF
len: 15
abundance: few
d_gene: -
j_gene: TRBJ2-1
v_gene: TRBV6-1

CDR3nt: TGTGCCAGCAGCCCCCCCGGGACAGTGTCCTACGAGCAGTACTTC
CDR3aa: CASSPPGTVSYEQYF
len: 15
abundance: -
d_gene: TRBD1
j_gene: TRBJ2-7
v_gene: TRBV5-6

CDR3nt: TGTGCCAGCAGTTCTGTCGGGTCACCCCTCCACTTT
CDR3aa: CASSSVGSPLHF
len: 12
abundance: -
d_gene: -
j_gene: TRBJ1-6
v_gene: TRBV14

CDR3nt: TGTGCCAGTAGTATTATTTCGGCAGGGCCTGAAAAACTGTTTTTT
CDR3aa: CASSIISAGPEKLFF
len: 15
abundance: -
d_gene: -
j_gene: TRBJ1-4
v_gene: TRBV19

CDR3nt: TGCGCCAGCAGCTCCGGCCCCCCTCCGGACACGTCCACCGGGGAGCTGTTTTTT
CDR3aa: CASSSGPPPDTSTGELFF
len: 18
abundance: -
d_gene: -
j_gene: TRBJ2-2
v_gene: TRBV4-1

CDR3nt: TGTGCCAGCAGCGGTGGCAATGAGCAGTTCTTC
CDR3aa: CASSGGNEQFF
len: 11
abundance: -
d_gene: -
j_gene: TRBJ2-1
v_gene: TRBV2

CDR3nt: TGTGCCAGCAGCCCCCGTGGGGGGGGGTACAATGAGCAGTTCTTC
CDR3aa: CASSPRGGGYNEQFF
len: 15
abundance: once
d_gene: TRBD2
j_gene: TRBJ2-1
v_gene: TRBV13

CDR3nt: TGTGCCAGCAACTTAGCGGGGGGGGCCTACAATGAGCAGTTCTTC
CDR3aa: CASNLAGGAYNEQFF
len: 15
abundance: few
d_gene: TRBD2
j_gene: TRBJ2-1
v_gene: TRBV5-4

CDR3nt: TGTGCCAGCAGCTTATTAAGGGGCCCCTACAATGAGCAGTTCTTC
CDR3aa: CASSLLRGPYNEQFF
len: 15
abundance: -
d_gene: -
j_gene: TRBJ2-1
v_gene: TRBV11-2

CDR3nt: TGTGCCAGCAGTGCGTTAACCTGGGGGGGGGACACTGAAGCTTTCTTT
CDR3aa: CASSALTWGGDTEAFF
len: 16
abundance: -
d_gene: -
j_gene: TRBJ1-1
v_gene: TRBV27

CDR3nt: TGCGCCAGCAGCCCACGGACTAGCGGGAGTCAGACCCAGTACTTC
CDR3aa: CASSPRTSGSQTQYF
len: 15
abundance: -
d_gene: TRBD2
j_gene: TRBJ2-5
v_gene: TRBV5-1

CDR3nt: TGTGCCAGCAGCTCGACAGGACTGGTCCTCAGCACAGATACGCAGTATTTT
CDR3aa: CASSSTGLVLSTDTQYF
len: 17
abundance: once
d_gene: -
j_gene: TRBJ2-3
v_gene: TRBV13

CDR3nt: TGTGCTAGTGGCTTGGTTATAGCGGACTCCCCCAGGGATGAGCAGTTCTTC
CDR3aa: CASGLVIADSPRDEQFF
len: 17
abundance: -
d_gene: -
j_gene: TRBJ2-1
v_gene: TRBV12-5

CDR3nt: TGTGCCAGCAGTTCGTTGGTGAGTTCCGGTCACAGGGAGCAGTACTTC
CDR3aa: CASSSLVSSGHREQYF
len: 16
abundance: -
d_gene: -
j_gene: TRBJ2-7
v_gene: TRBV6-5

CDR3nt: TGCGCCAGCAGCCAAGATCTTAGCGTCCTCAATGAGCAGTTCTTC
CDR3aa: CASSQDLSVLNEQFF
len: 15
abundance: -
d_gene: -
j_gene: TRBJ2-1
v_gene: TRBV4-1

CDR3nt: TGTGCCAGCAGCCCGCCGGGGTCCTACGAGCAGTACTTC
CDR3aa: CASSPPGSYEQYF
len: 13
abundance: once
d_gene: -
j_gene: TRBJ2-7
v_gene: TRBV9

CDR3nt: TGTGCCAGCAGTTCACGGGGACTCGGCTACACCTTC
CDR3aa: CASSSRGLGYTF
len: 12
abundance: -
d_gene: -
j_gene: TRBJ1-2
v_gene: TRBV27

CDR3nt: TGTGCCAGCAGTTCTCTGGTAGCTAATAATTCACCCCTCCACTTT
CDR3aa: CASSSLVANNSPLHF
len: 15
abundance: -
d_gene: -
j_gene: TRBJ1-6
v_gene: TRBV2

CDR3nt: TGTGCCAGCAGCCGGACAGGGGAGGGAAACACCATATATTTT
CDR3aa: CASSRTGEGNTIYF
len: 14
abundance: -
d_gene: TRBD1
j_gene: TRBJ1-3
v_gene: TRBV14

CDR3nt: TGTGCCAGCAGTAGGCTACAAGGACTAGCAAAGGCAGATACGCAGTATTTT
CDR3aa: CASSRLQGLAKADTQYF
len: 17
abundance: -
d_gene: TRBD2
j_gene: TRBJ2-3
v_gene: TRBV28

CDR3nt: TGTGCCAGCAGCTTGGCCTTTTGGGAGATGAACACTGAAGCTTTCTTT
CDR3aa: CASSLAFWEMNTEAFF
len: 16
abundance: -
d_gene: -
j_gene: TRBJ1-1
v_gene: TRBV5-6

CDR3nt: TGTGCCACCAGCCTTAAACCCGGGACAGGGTTCAATGAGCAGTTCTTC
CDR3aa: CATSLKPGTGFNEQFF
len: 16
abundance: -
d_gene: TRBD1
j_gene: TRBJ2-1
v_gene: TRBV15

CDR3nt: TGTGCCAGCAGCCCCCCAGGGACAGGGGGCAGAAACACCATATATTTT
CDR3aa: CASSPPGTGGRNTIYF
len: 16
abundance: -
d_gene: TRBD1
j_gene: TRBJ1-3
v_gene: TRBV7-8

CDR3nt: TGCGCCAGCAGCTTGGCCACAGACGCAGATACGCAGTATTTT
CDR3aa: CASSLATDADTQYF
len: 14
abundance: -
d_gene: -
j_gene: TRBJ2-3
v_gene: TRBV5-1

CDR3nt: TGTGCCAGCATCGGTAACGGAAACACCATATATTTT
CDR3aa: CASIGNGNTIYF
len: 12
abundance: -
d_gene: -
j_gene: TRBJ1-3
v_gene: TRBV2

CDR3nt: TGTGCCAGCAGTTTCCCCGGGGGGAACACTGAAGCTTTCTTT
CDR3aa: CASSFPGGNTEAFF
len: 14
abundance: -
d_gene: -
j_gene: TRBJ1-1
v_gene: TRBV28

CDR3nt: TGTGCCAGCTTTCCTAACTCCGGGACAGGGACCTACGAGCAGTACTTC
CDR3aa: CASFPNSGTGTYEQYF
len: 16
abundance: -
d_gene: TRBD1
j_gene: TRBJ2-7
v_gene: TRBV28

CDR3nt: TGTGCCAGCAGCGTAGAGTCTAGCGGGGGTTGGAACGAGCAGTACTTC
CDR3aa: CASSVESSGGWNEQYF
len: 16
abundance: -
d_gene: TRBD2
j_gene: TRBJ2-7
v_gene: TRBV9

CDR3nt: TGCGCCAGCAGCTTGGACAGCCATGGCTACACCTTC
CDR3aa: CASSLDSHGYTF
len: 12
abundance: -
d_gene: -
j_gene: TRBJ1-2
v_gene: TRBV5-1